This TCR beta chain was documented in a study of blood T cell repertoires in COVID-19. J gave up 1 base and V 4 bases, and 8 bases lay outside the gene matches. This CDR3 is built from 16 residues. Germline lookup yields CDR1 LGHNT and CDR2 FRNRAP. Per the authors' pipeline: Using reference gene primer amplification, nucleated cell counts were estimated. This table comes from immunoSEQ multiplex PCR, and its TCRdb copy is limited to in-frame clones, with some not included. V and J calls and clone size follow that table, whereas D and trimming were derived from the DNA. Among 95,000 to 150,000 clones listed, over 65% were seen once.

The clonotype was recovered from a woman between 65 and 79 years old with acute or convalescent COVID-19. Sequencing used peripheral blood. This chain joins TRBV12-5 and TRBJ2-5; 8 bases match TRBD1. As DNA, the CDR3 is TGTGCTAGTGGTTCAAGACAGGGGCTAGGCCAAGAGACCCAGTACTTC. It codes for CASGSRQGLGQETQYF.